A selection of T cell receptor beta chains follows, all from one sample in a study of cytomegalovirus exposure and HLA in healthy donors. The protocol was immunoSEQ multiplex PCR, while the TCRdb copy is restricted to in-frame clones and leaves out a portion. The table records 150,000 to 200,000 clones, 70% to 90% of them present only once. What was sequenced was PBMCs. These receptor sequences come from a girl between 10 and 17 years old in good health and CMV-seropositive. Each CDR3 is given with its conserved first and last residue. The D gene is left open where the match is weak. Rows may omit the clone size; those that give it use once, few, many or a size class.

TRBD1 | TRBJ2-6 | TRBV28 | - | CASRSRADRAGANVLTF | TGTGCCAGCAGATCCAGAGCTGACAGGGCTGGGGCCAACGTCCTGACTTTC
- | TRBJ1-1 | TRBV19 | - | CASKRSSNTEAFF | TGTGCCAGTAAACGCAGTTCGAACACTGAAGCTTTCTTT
TRBD1 | TRBJ1-1 | TRBV10-1 | once | CASSRTGFTEAFF | TGCGCCAGCAGCCGGACAGGGTTCACTGAAGCTTTCTTT
TRBD2 | TRBJ2-2 | TRBV29-1 | - | CSVPLAGMGTGELFF | TGCAGCGTCCCACTAGCGGGGATGGGGACCGGGGAGCTGTTTTTT
- | TRBJ1-4 | TRBV6-5 | - | CASSDTGVGRKLFF | TGTGCCAGCAGCGATACAGGTGTGGGCCGAAAACTGTTTTTT
TRBD2 | TRBJ2-1 | TRBV5-4 | - | CASRLGLAGNNEQFF | TGTGCCAGCAGGCTCGGGCTAGCGGGAAACAATGAGCAGTTCTTC
TRBD2 | TRBJ2-5 | TRBV19 | - | CASSISPSGGAFQETQYF | TGTGCCAGTAGTATTTCTCCTAGCGGGGGGGCTTTTCAAGAGACCCAGTACTTC
- | TRBJ1-1 | TRBV7-9 | - | CASSLAGWNTEAFF | TGTGCCAGCAGCTTAGCCGGTTGGAACACTGAAGCTTTCTTT
TRBD1 | TRBJ2-1 | TRBV7-9 | - | CASRSGGGEQFF | TGTGCCAGCAGGTCAGGGGGCGGCGAGCAGTTCTTC
- | TRBJ2-1 | TRBV4-2 | - | CASSLRLEPSYNEQFF | TGTGCCAGCAGCCTTAGACTAGAACCCTCCTACAATGAGCAGTTCTTC
TRBD1 | TRBJ2-7 | TRBV30 | - | CAWSDRGNEQYF | TGTGCCTGGAGCGACAGGGGCAACGAGCAGTACTTC
- | TRBJ1-1 | TRBV13 | - | CASSHRANTEAFF | TGTGCCAGCAGCCACAGGGCGAACACTGAAGCTTTCTTT
TRBD2 | TRBJ2-7 | TRBV6-5 | - | CASSYRTRSEQYF | TGTGCCAGCAGTTACCGGACTAGGAGCGAGCAGTACTTC
TRBD1 | TRBJ2-7 | TRBV10-3 | - | CAIGTGDYEQYF | TGTGCCATCGGGACAGGGGACTACGAGCAGTACTTC
- | TRBJ2-7 | TRBV30 | - | CAWSNESSAGRSSYEQYF | TGTGCCTGGAGCAACGAGAGCTCCGCGGGGAGGAGCTCCTACGAGCAGTACTTC
- | TRBJ1-2 | TRBV6-5 | once | CASSDETLRDGYTF | TGTGCCAGCAGTGATGAGACATTGAGGGATGGCTACACCTTC
TRBD1 | TRBJ2-4 | TRBV15 | few | CATSEWDRGKNIQYF | TGTGCCACCAGCGAATGGGACAGGGGGAAAAACATTCAGTACTTC
- | TRBJ1-2 | TRBV27 | - | CASSFRQDSYGYTF | TGTGCCAGCAGTTTCAGACAGGATTCCTATGGCTACACCTTC
- | TRBJ2-3 | TRBV6-5 | - | CASSYLDTQYF | TGTGCCAGCAGTTACCTAGATACGCAGTATTTT
- | TRBJ2-1 | TRBV7-9 | - | CASSLGGLLNYNEQFF | TGTGCCAGCAGCTTAGGCGGACTGTTGAACTACAATGAGCAGTTCTTC
- | TRBJ1-1 | TRBV10-1 | - | CASRVNKNTEAFF | TGCGCCAGCAGGGTTAACAAGAACACTGAAGCTTTCTTT
TRBD1 | TRBJ1-5 | TRBV27 | - | CASSFGQGTQPQHF | TGTGCCAGCAGTTTCGGACAGGGCACTCAGCCCCAGCATTTT
- | TRBJ2-5 | TRBV29-1 | - | CSVVEETQYF | TGCAGCGTTGTGGAGGAGACCCAGTACTTC
TRBD1 | TRBJ2-7 | TRBV9 | - | CASSTRTGGEQYF | TGTGCCAGCAGCACCCGGACAGGGGGCGAGCAGTACTTC
- | TRBJ1-2 | TRBV19 | - | CASSMRSSANYGYTF | TGTGCCAGTAGTATGCGGTCGAGTGCTAACTATGGCTACACCTTC
- | TRBJ2-3 | TRBV11-3 | - | CASSFRGATDTQYF | TGTGCCAGCAGCTTTCGTGGGGCGACAGATACGCAGTATTTT
TRBD1 | TRBJ1-3 | TRBV2 | - | CASSDDRGRNTIYF | TGTGCCAGCAGTGACGACAGGGGAAGAAACACCATATATTTT
- | TRBJ1-3 | TRBV7-2 | - | CASSPGGSGNTIYF | TGTGCCAGCAGCCCCGGTGGCTCTGGAAACACCATATATTTT
- | TRBJ2-1 | TRBV7-9 | - | CASSSYRDNYNEQFF | TGTGCCAGCAGCTCCTACCGGGACAACTACAATGAGCAGTTCTTC
TRBD1 | TRBJ2-5 | TRBV7-8 | - | CASSSQGALVGETQYF | TGTGCCAGCAGCTCACAGGGGGCCCTCGTCGGGGAGACCCAGTACTTC
TRBD1 | TRBJ1-6 | TRBV7-9 | - | CASSFLLGTGLHF | TGTGCCAGCAGCTTCTTACTCGGGACAGGGCTCCACTTT
TRBD1 | TRBJ2-5 | TRBV29-1 | - | CSVAGTAYQETQYF | TGCAGCGTTGCTGGGACAGCGTACCAAGAGACCCAGTACTTC
TRBD2 | TRBJ2-3 | TRBV2 | - | CATFPSGYTDTQYF | TGTGCCACCTTCCCTAGCGGATACACAGATACGCAGTATTTT
- | TRBJ2-7 | TRBV11-2 | - | CASSQTSEQYF | TGTGCCAGCAGCCAAACGAGTGAGCAGTACTTC
- | TRBJ2-7 | TRBV18 | - | CASSFSSYEQYF | TGTGCCAGCTCATTCAGCTCCTACGAGCAGTACTTC
- | TRBJ2-7 | TRBV7-9 | - | CASSLGAGIYEQYF | TGTGCCAGCAGCCTGGGGGCAGGGATCTACGAGCAGTACTTC
- | TRBJ1-5 | TRBV6-1 | few | CASSGTGNNQPQHF | TGTGCCAGCAGCGGCACAGGGAACAATCAGCCCCAGCATTTT
- | TRBJ1-3 | TRBV2 | - | CASSEDLRSTGNTIYF | TGTGCCAGCAGTGAAGACTTAAGAAGCACTGGAAACACCATATATTTT
TRBD1 | TRBJ1-2 | TRBV5-1 | - | CASSLQGADGYTF | TGCGCCAGCAGCTTGCAGGGGGCTGATGGCTACACCTTC
TRBD2 | TRBJ2-1 | TRBV6-5 | - | CASSWGTSGGAREQFF | TGTGCCAGCAGTTGGGGGACTAGCGGGGGGGCGAGGGAGCAGTTCTTC
- | TRBJ2-5 | TRBV7-2 | - | CASSLVSGQYF | TGTGCCAGCAGCTTAGTGTCAGGGCAGTACTTC
- | TRBJ2-7 | TRBV29-1 | medium-sized | CSVEGTEAYEQYF | TGCAGCGTTGAAGGGACAGAAGCCTACGAGCAGTACTTC
TRBD1 | TRBJ1-3 | TRBV7-3 | few | CASSTGVGNTIYF | TGTGCCAGCAGCACAGGGGTAGGAAACACCATATATTTT
TRBD1 | TRBJ2-5 | TRBV9 | - | CASTKTGKIQETQYF | TGTGCCAGCACCAAGACAGGGAAGATCCAAGAGACCCAGTACTTC
TRBD2 | TRBJ2-5 | TRBV9 | - | CASSLETSGGAAQETQYF | TGTGCCAGCAGCCTAGAAACTAGCGGGGGGGCCGCGCAAGAGACCCAGTACTTC
- | TRBJ1-4 | TRBV6-1 | - | CASTPRRNEKLFF | TGTGCCAGCACCCCTCGGCGGAATGAAAAACTGTTTTTT
TRBD2 | TRBJ2-1 | TRBV4-2 | - | CASSQDSDSGGAYNEQFF | TGTGCCAGCAGCCAAGATAGTGATAGCGGGGGGGCGTACAATGAGCAGTTCTTC
TRBD1 | TRBJ1-2 | TRBV4-1 | once | CASSRGAGTGDSNYGYTF | TGCGCCAGCAGCCGAGGGGCCGGGACAGGGGACTCTAACTATGGCTACACCTTC
TRBD1 | TRBJ1-5 | TRBV6-6 | once | CASSSPDREGNQPQHF | TGTGCCAGCAGTTCCCCGGACAGGGAAGGCAATCAGCCCCAGCATTTT
TRBD1 | TRBJ1-1 | TRBV6-4 | - | CASRGRGKGLNTEAFF | TGTGCCAGCAGAGGCAGGGGGAAAGGGCTGAACACTGAAGCTTTCTTT
- | TRBJ1-4 | TRBV30 | - | CAWSIGATNEKLFF | TGTGCCTGGAGTATCGGAGCAACTAATGAAAAACTGTTTTTT
TRBD1 | TRBJ1-5 | TRBV2 | - | CASSDEGAFQPQHF | TGTGCCAGCAGTGATGAGGGGGCATTTCAGCCCCAGCATTTT
TRBD2 | TRBJ2-1 | TRBV2 | - | CASRRASGGSSYNEQFF | TGTGCCAGCCGGAGGGCTAGCGGGGGTAGCTCCTACAATGAGCAGTTCTTC
- | TRBJ2-7 | TRBV9 | once | CASSDPRGDSYEQYF | TGTGCCAGCAGCGATCCTCGCGGGGACAGCTACGAGCAGTACTTC